Listed below are T cell receptor beta chains from one sample, sequenced in a study of beta chain features in type 1 diabetes. Profiled with immunoSEQ multiplex PCR; TCRdb holds only in-frame clones, not every one. The sample includes about 230,000 clones, over 8.5% seen only once; the top ten take 0.03% to 0.04%. What was sequenced was naive CD4+ T cells from blood. These receptors were obtained from a woman aged 18-29 years in good health. The CDR3 runs from the conserved cysteine through the conserved F or W.

J: TRBJ2-1; V: TRBV7-2; length: 17; CDR3: CASSSPSTGLTYNEQFF
J: TRBJ2-7; V: TRBV7-3; length: 14; CDR3: CASSSAGTGVEQYF
J: TRBJ2-5; V: TRBV6-6; length: 16; CDR3: CASSYSSSGREETQYF
J: TRBJ2-3; V: TRBV27; length: 16; CDR3: CASSRRRLADTDTQYF
J: TRBJ1-4; V: TRBV7-9; length: 16; CDR3: CASSLGIGTPHEKLFF
J: TRBJ1-4; V: TRBV18; length: 15; CDR3: CASSPRTGTNEKLFF
J: TRBJ1-5; V: TRBV7-3; length: 13; CDR3: CASSSGQGQPQHF
J: TRBJ2-7; V: TRBV5-4; length: 15; CDR3: CASSFPSGGAYEQYF
J: TRBJ1-1; V: TRBV6-4; length: 15; CDR3: CASSPSRLGNTEVFF
J: TRBJ2-5; V: TRBV10-1; length: 14; CDR3: CASSEQASSGTQYF
J: TRBJ1-6; V: TRBV5-6; length: 16; CDR3: CASSLGQGSGNSPLHF
J: TRBJ1-1; V: TRBV7-9; length: 13; CDR3: CASSIRGSTEAFF
J: TRBJ2-2; V: TRBV10-1; length: 15; CDR3: CASSESKVRDGELFF
J: TRBJ2-1; V: TRBV4-1; length: 15; CDR3: CASSQGQVAGNEQFF
J: TRBJ2-3; V: TRBV5-1; length: 15; CDR3: CASTVGDRGQDTQYF
J: TRBJ2-1; V: TRBV7-9; length: 12; CDR3: CASTVGAGGQFF
J: TRBJ1-1; V: TRBV7-2; length: 14; CDR3: CASSLISPADKAFF
J: TRBJ2-2; V: TRBV30; length: 15; CDR3: CAWSRRRRHTGELFF
J: TRBJ1-2; V: TRBV18; length: 15; CDR3: CASSPAQGLYYGYTF
J: TRBJ1-2; V: TRBV6-1; length: 14; CDR3: CASSAWGVGYGYTF
J: TRBJ2-1; V: TRBV2; length: 15; CDR3: CASRPGVGGVDEQFF
J: TRBJ1-1; V: TRBV12-5; length: 17; CDR3: CASGLASGTGGSTEAFF
J: TRBJ2-7; V: TRBV5-6; length: 15; CDR3: CASSSAGPGSYEQYF
J: TRBJ1-6; V: TRBV25-1; length: 14; CDR3: CASSGTANSSPLHF